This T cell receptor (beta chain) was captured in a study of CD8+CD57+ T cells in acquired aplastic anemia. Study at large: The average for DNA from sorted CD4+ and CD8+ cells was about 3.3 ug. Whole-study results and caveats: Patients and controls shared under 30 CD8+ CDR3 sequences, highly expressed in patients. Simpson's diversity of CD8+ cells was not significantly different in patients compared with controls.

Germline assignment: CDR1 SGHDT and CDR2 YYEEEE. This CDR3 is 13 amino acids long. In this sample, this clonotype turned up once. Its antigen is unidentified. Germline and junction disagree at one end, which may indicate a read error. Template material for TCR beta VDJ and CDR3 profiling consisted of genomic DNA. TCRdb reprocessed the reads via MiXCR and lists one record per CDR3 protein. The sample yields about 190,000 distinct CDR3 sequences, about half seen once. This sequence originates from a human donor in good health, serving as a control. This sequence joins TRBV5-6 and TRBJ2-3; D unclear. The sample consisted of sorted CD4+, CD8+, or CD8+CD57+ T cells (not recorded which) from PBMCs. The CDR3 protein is CASSLLDPDAQYF. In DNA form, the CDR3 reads TGTGCCAGCAGCTTGTTAGACCCAGATGCGCAGTACTTT.